This note documents a single T cell receptor beta chain sequence. This record belongs to a study of cytomegalovirus exposure and HLA in healthy donors. 60 Vbeta and 13 Jbeta primers were used in PCR. TCRdb's table, derived via immunoSEQ multiplex PCR, lists solely in-frame clones and lacks some. The sample holds roughly 140,000 clones, just over 70% seen once. V dropped 6 bases and J dropped 6; count of bases not matched to a gene: 5. The CDR3 loop spans 13 amino acids. Germline V gene sequence: CDR1 SNHLY, CDR2 FYNNEI. The rearrangement uses TRBV2 and TRBJ2-3; 8 bases fit TRBD2. The sequence was collected from a woman aged 25 to 39 in good health and CMV-seronegative. The sequenced sample was PBMCs. The DNA for the CDR3 is TGTGCCAGCAGGAATAGCGGGGTGGATACGCAGTATTTT. Its translation: CASRNSGVDTQYF.